The 26 T cell receptor beta chains reported below all come from one sample, sequenced in a study of tumor and adjacent non-tumor tissue in lung cancer. The library came from three nested PCR rounds adapted from ARM-PCR protocols. MiXCR, run by TCRdb on the multiplex PCR reads, gives a single entry per CDR3 protein. The sample consists of fewer than 85,000 distinct CDR3 sequences, about three quarters of them appearing once. This sample's RNA came from whole unsorted tissue. Sequencing input: lung tumor tissue. The receptor set was obtained from a woman in her 50s with non-small cell lung cancer.

In regard to this clonotype: The junction shows a germline mismatch at one end, possibly a read error. The chain employs TRBV11-2 and TRBJ2-1, with D perhaps matching TRBD2 (6 bases). CDR1 and CDR2 from the germline V gene are SGHAT and FQNNGV. This CDR3 region has 13 residues. CDR3 sequence: CVSSLEGYGEQFF. DNA of the CDR3: TGTGTCAGCAGTTTGGAGGGATACGGTGAGCAGTTTTTC.

This clonotype was counted ten times or more. Just one base apart from a much larger clone, this may be a read error. This rearrangement joins TRBV5-1 to TRBJ2-5, with 9 bases matching TRBD2. The germline gives CDR1 SGHRS, CDR2 YFSETQ. This CDR3 region has 15 residues. CDR3 bases: TGCGCCAGCGGCTTGTCAGCGGGAGGTTCGGAGACCCAGTACTTC. This sequence encodes CASGLSAGGSETQYF.

This clonotype occurred many times. The chain has TRBV5-1 and TRBJ2-2; D remains ambiguous. Germline lookup yields CDR1 SGHRS and CDR2 YFSETQ. This CDR3 region has 15 residues. V gave up 6 bases and J gave up 5 bases, with 17 bases separating them. Here the CDR3 DNA reads TGCGCCAGCAAGGTGCCGAACCTTAATACCGGGGAGCTGTTTTTT. Residues: CASKVPNLNTGELFF.

The V and J genes are TRBV20-1 and TRBJ2-7; TRBD1 matches at 8 bases. J gave up 13 bases and V 2 bases, and 16 bases lay outside the gene matches. This CDR3 spans 14 amino acids. CDR1 and CDR2 (germline): DFQATT, SNEGSKA (reference sequence). The DNA for the CDR3 is TGCAGTGCTAGATCTACCCGGACAGGGAATACTCTCTACTTC. Its translation: CSARSTRTGNTLYF.

Details on this clonotype: One end of the junction varies from germline; a read error may be responsible. The chain combines TRBV7-8 with TRBJ2-7, with no clear D. This CDR3 region has 16 residues. Germline CDR1 reads SGHVS; CDR2 reads FQNEAQ. CDR3 sequence reads: CVSSLGMGLVGYEQYF. The CDR3 DNA sequence: TGTGTCAGCAGCTTGGGGATGGGCTTAGTGGGCTACGAGCAGTACTTC.

Note on this clonotype: Compared with germline, one end of the junction differs, possibly owing to a read error. The chain carries TRBV6-6 and TRBJ1-5; TRBD1 is a possible D gene (6 bases). Germline V gene data show CDR1 as MNHNY and CDR2 as SVGAGI (reference sequence). CDR3 length: 14 amino acids. CDR3: CASTPTGDNKPQHF. The CDR3 nucleotides read TGCGCCAGCACCCCGACAGGAGACAATAAGCCCCAACATTTT.

Of note for this clonotype: This CDR3 is missing its conserved last phenylalanine or tryptophan, likely due to a read error. The DNA is left out, because the CDR3 cannot be placed on it with certainty; the CDR3 is given as TCRdb lists it. This CDR3 is CASNGFQGGNTGELIS. The chain is built from TRBV11-2 and TRBJ2-2; the table's D call TRBD1 went unverified against the DNA. CDR1 is SGHAT, CDR2 FQNNGV, per germline. The CDR3 is 16 residues long, ends included.

A note on this clonotype: The CDR3 does not end in the conserved phenylalanine or tryptophan, so this is likely a read error. The J gene is TRBJ2-7, the V gene TRBV5-8, with a weak D call TRBD1 (6 bases). The CDR3 is made up of 14 amino acids. Trimming removed 4 bases from V and 2 bases from J, with 13 bases in between. The germline V gene has CDR1 SGHTS and CDR2 YDEGEE. CDR3 region: CASSIWDNTYEQYL. CDR3 in DNA: TGTGCCAGCAGCATATGGGACAATACCTACGAGCAGTACTTA.

As regards this clonotype: A much larger clone is a single base away; this may be a read error. V is TRBV20-1 and J is TRBJ2-5; D unclear. V gave up 4 bases and J gave up 5 bases, with 17 bases separating them. Germline CDR1 is DFQATT and CDR2 is SNEGSKA (reference sequence). This CDR3 has 14 residues. The CDR3 region is CSAKTSGSEETQYF. CDR3 DNA: TGCAGTGCTAAGACGTCAGGTAGTGAGGAGACCCAGTACTTC.

The J gene is TRBJ1-2, the V gene TRBV6-6; 9 nucleotides align to TRBD1. CDR3 length equals 14 residues. The V segment lost 7 bases and the J segment 5 bases; nucleotides outside the gene matches: 8. CDR1 and CDR2 (germline): MNHNY, SVGAGI (reference sequence). The CDR3 coding sequence is TGTGCCAGCAATCCCGGGACAGGGAAGTATGGCTACACCTTC. This sequence encodes CASNPGTGKYGYTF.

This clonotype was seen a few times. A much bigger clone sits one base away, suggesting this may be a read error. In this CDR3 the conserved last residue, phenylalanine or tryptophan, is missing, so a read error is likely. The chain recombines TRBV19 with TRBJ2-6; 9 nucleotides align to TRBD1. With V trimmed by 5 bases and J by 1 base, 6 bases remained unmatched. Germline V gives CDR1 LNHDA, CDR2 SQIVND (reference sequence). The CDR3 is 17 residues long. The CDR3 bases are TGTGCCAGTAGTGGGGACAGGGCGGGATCTGGGGCCAACGTCCTGACTTTA. Translation: CASSGDRAGSGANVLTL.

A note on this clonotype: The junction differs from germline at one of its ends, possibly a read error. This chain links TRBV11-2 with TRBJ2-7; possible D gene TRBD2, 5 bases. From germline, CDR1 is SGHAT and CDR2 FQNNGV. CDR3 length: 14 residues. CDR3 in amino acids: CVSGLVVELYEQYF. In DNA, the CDR3 is TGTGTCAGCGGCTTAGTGGTAGAATTATACGAGCAGTACTTC.

A word on this clonotype: Its ends do not fully match the called genes, so a read error is possible. The chain recombines TRBV4-2 with TRBJ2-3; 9 bases are shared with TRBD2. CDR1 and CDR2 from the germline V gene are LGHNA and YNFKEQ. The CDR3 is made up of 16 amino acids. Here the CDR3 reads CASSQWTSVNTDTHYF. CDR3 nucleotide sequence: TGCGCCAGCAGCCAATGGACTAGCGTCAACACAGATACGCATTATTTT.

A single count supports this clonotype. In DNA form, the CDR3 reads TGCAGCGTTTTTGCGGAGTCCTACGAGCAGTACTTC. Residues: CSVFAESYEQYF. The gene calls are TRBV29-1 and TRBJ2-7; D not resolved. This CDR3 is built from 12 residues. Germline V gives CDR1 SQVTM, CDR2 ANQGSEA. The ends were cut back, 5 bases at V and 1 base at J, with 9 bases in the middle.

A remark on this clonotype: Likely a read error: the CDR3 ends without its conserved phenylalanine or tryptophan. This sequence joins TRBV6-1 and TRBJ1-5; tentatively, D is TRBD1 (6 bases). This CDR3 spans 16 amino acids. In germline, CDR1 is MNHNS, CDR2 SASEGT. The CDR3 coding sequence is TGTGCCAGCAGTGAAGACGAAGGGGGTGGTAATCAACCCCAGCATTAC. Translating gives CASSEDEGGGNQPQHY.

Details on this clonotype: One end of the junction does not line up with germline, which may come from a read error. V gene TRBV6-1 combines with J gene TRBJ2-7, with D possibly being TRBD1 (6 bases). This CDR3 region has 16 residues. The V gene's germline CDR1 is MNHNS and CDR2 SASEGT. CDR3 loop: CGSSEDGTYVSYEQYF. The DNA for the CDR3 is TGTGGCAGCAGTGAGGACGGGACATACGTGTCCTATGAGCAGTACTTC.

Remarks on this clonotype: The conserved final phenylalanine or tryptophan is absent from the CDR3, which likely points to a read error. The CDR3 loop reads CASNPPPGQGPEAFI. The DNA for the CDR3 is TGTGCCAGCAATCCACCCCCGGGACAGGGGCCTGAAGCTTTCATT. The chain is built from TRBV6-5 and TRBJ1-1; 10 bases are shared with TRBD1. The germline V gene has CDR1 MNHEY and CDR2 SVGAGI. V was pared by 7 bases and J by 6 bases, with 11 bases of the junction left unmatched. CDR3 size: 15 residues.

A note on this clonotype: The final CDR3 position lacks the conserved phenylalanine or tryptophan, pointing to a likely read error. The chain joins TRBV5-5 to TRBJ2-7; D possibly corresponds to TRBD1 (5 bases). CDR3 length: 16 amino acids. CDR1 and CDR2 (germline): SGHKS, YYEKEE (reference sequence). Here the CDR3 DNA reads TGTGTCAGCAGGTTCTCCATTTTCGACAGAGCCTACGAGCAGTACCTC. It yields the protein CVSRFSIFDRAYEQYL.

This clonotype has a count of ten or more. The chain carries TRBV5-1 and TRBJ2-7; no clear D. V was cut by 2 bases and J by 2 bases, with 8 bases left in between. Looked up from germline, CDR1 is SGHRS and CDR2 is YFSETQ. The CDR3 has 13 residues. The CDR3 spells CASSLGSTYEQYF. In DNA, the CDR3 is TGCGCCAGCAGCTTAGGGTCAACCTACGAGCAGTACTTC.

Points on this clonotype: The junction shows a germline mismatch at one end, possibly a read error. The chain has TRBV20-1 and TRBJ1-2, with TRBD1 matching over 8 bases. Germline CDR1 and CDR2: DFQATT and SNEGSKA (reference sequence). The CDR3 is 14 residues long. Written as DNA, the CDR3 is TGCAGTGCTCCGCCGGACAGGGTTATGGGTGGCTACACCTTT. This translates into CSAPPDRVMGGYTF.

Concerning this clonotype itself: Relative to the germline gene, one junction end is altered; a read error may explain this. The genes are TRBV6-5 and TRBJ1-5; the match to TRBD1 covers 7 bases. This CDR3 has 15 amino acids. The germline V gene encodes CDR1 MNHEY and CDR2 SVGAGI. Here the CDR3 DNA reads TGTGTCAGCAGTTACTCCACAGGGACAGATCAGCCCTGGCATTTT. Its protein is CVSSYSTGTDQPWHF.

A note on this clonotype: A read error is likely, as this CDR3 ends without the conserved phenylalanine or tryptophan. The chain uses TRBV6-5 and TRBJ2-1; D possibly corresponds to TRBD1 (7 bases). Germline values: CDR1 MNHEY, CDR2 SVGAGI. This CDR3 has 15 residues. V shed 6 bases and J shed 0 bases, with 12 bases lying between them. CDR3 region: CASRTGTPSYNEQFL. The CDR3 DNA reads TGTGCCAGCAGGACAGGGACTCCCTCCTACAATGAGCAGTTCTTA.

Of note for this clonotype: The CDR3 carries no conserved terminal phenylalanine or tryptophan, so it likely arises from a read error. The rearrangement uses TRBV12-3 or TRBV12-4 and TRBJ1-2; possible D gene TRBD1, 5 bases. The length of the CDR3 is 14 residues. CDR3 loop: CVSRFGGDVYGYTL. CDR3 sequence (DNA): TGTGTCAGCAGATTCGGGGGGGACGTGTACGGCTACACCTTA.

Sample share makes this clonotype medium-sized (0.01 to 0.1%). The chain employs TRBV7-9 and TRBJ2-7; 9 bases are shared with TRBD1. Unmatched junction bases numbered 10, after V lost 5 bases and J lost 5 bases. This CDR3 is built from 15 residues. Germline V gene sequence: CDR1 SEHNR, CDR2 FQNEAQ (reference sequence). The CDR3 region has the DNA TGTGCCAGCAGCCTGACCGGGACAGGGAGCCACGAGCAGTACTTC. The encoded protein is CASSLTGTGSHEQYF.

With respect to this clonotype: The junction departs from the called germline gene at one end, perhaps through a read error. The chain couples TRBV4-2 to TRBJ2-2, with TRBD2 matching 7 bases. The CDR3 extends over 17 amino acids. From germline, CDR1 is LGHNA and CDR2 YNFKEQ. The CDR3 coding sequence is TGTGCCAGCAGCCAAGAGGGAACTAGCGTGAAAACCGGGGAGCTGCTTTTT. Protein: CASSQEGTSVKTGELLF.

This clonotype has just one count. The junction departs from germline at one end; a sequencing error may be responsible. V and J are TRBV4-1 and TRBJ2-1, with TRBD2 matching over 8 bases. The V gene's germline CDR1 is MGHRA and CDR2 YSYEKL. This CDR3 is built from 15 residues. CDR3 coding DNA: TGCGCCAGTAGCCAACCCACTAGCGGAAGGGCTGAACAGTTCTTC. Its protein is CASSQPTSGRAEQFF.